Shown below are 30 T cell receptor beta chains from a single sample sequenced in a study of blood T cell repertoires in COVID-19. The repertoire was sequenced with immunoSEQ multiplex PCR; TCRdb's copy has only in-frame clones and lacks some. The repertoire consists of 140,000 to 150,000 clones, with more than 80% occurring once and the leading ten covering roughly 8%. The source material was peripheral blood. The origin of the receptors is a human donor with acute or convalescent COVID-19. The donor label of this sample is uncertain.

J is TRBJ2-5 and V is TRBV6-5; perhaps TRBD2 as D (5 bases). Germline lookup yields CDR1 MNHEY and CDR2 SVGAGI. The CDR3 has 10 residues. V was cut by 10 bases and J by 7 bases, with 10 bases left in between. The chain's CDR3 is CATADWTQYF. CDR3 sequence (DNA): TGTGCCACTGCGGACTGGACCCAGTACTTC.

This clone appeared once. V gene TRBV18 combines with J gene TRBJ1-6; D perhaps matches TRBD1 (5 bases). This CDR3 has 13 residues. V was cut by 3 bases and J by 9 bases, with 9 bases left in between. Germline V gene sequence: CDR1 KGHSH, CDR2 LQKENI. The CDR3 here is CASSPDGGSPLHF. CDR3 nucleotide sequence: TGTGCCAGCTCACCCGACGGGGGTTCACCCCTCCACTTT. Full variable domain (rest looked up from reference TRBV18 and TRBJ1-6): NAGVMQNPRHLVRRRGQEARLRCSPMKGHSHVYWYRQLPEEGLKFMVYLQKENIIDESGMPKERFSAEFPKEGPSILRIQQVVRGDSAAYFCASSPDGGSPLHFGNGTRLTVT.

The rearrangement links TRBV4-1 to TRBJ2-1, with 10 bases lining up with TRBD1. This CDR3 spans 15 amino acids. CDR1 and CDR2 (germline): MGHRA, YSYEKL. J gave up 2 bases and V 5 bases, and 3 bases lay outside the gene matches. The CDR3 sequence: CASSGGTGAYNEQFF. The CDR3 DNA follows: TGCGCCAGCAGCGGAGGGACAGGGGCCTACAATGAGCAGTTCTTC.

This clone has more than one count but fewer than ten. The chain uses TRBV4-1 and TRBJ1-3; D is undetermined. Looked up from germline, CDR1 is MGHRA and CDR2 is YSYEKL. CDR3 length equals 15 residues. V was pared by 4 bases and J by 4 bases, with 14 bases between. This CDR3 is CASSRLEREGNTIYF. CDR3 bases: TGCGCCAGCAGCCGCCTTGAGAGGGAGGGAAACACCATATATTTT.

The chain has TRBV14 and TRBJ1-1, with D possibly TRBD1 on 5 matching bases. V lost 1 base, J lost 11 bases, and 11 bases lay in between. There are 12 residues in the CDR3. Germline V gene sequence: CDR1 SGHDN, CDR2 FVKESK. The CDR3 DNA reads TGTGCCAGCAGCCAAGGGGGAGGGGCTGCTTTCTTT. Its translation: CASSQGGGAAFF.

The CDR3 DNA reads TGCGCCAGCAGACAGGGGAATGAAAAACTGTTTTTT. Translating gives CASRQGNEKLFF. The chain is built from TRBV23-1 and TRBJ1-4; 7 nucleotides align to TRBD1. TRBV23-1 has ORF status, its function being uncertain. The CDR3 sequence is 12 residues long. V dropped 6 bases and J dropped 5; count of bases not matched to a gene: 0.

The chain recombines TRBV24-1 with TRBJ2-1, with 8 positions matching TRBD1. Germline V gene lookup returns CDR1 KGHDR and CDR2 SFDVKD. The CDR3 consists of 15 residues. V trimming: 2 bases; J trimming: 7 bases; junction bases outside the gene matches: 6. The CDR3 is CATSDWTGNANEQFF. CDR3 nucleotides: TGTGCCACCAGTGATTGGACAGGGAATGCGAATGAGCAGTTCTTC.

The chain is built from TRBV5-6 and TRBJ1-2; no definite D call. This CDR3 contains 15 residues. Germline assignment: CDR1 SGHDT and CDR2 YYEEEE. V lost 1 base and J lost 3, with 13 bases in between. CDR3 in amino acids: CASSLSPSVDYGYTF. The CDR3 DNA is TGTGCCAGCAGCTTGTCTCCGTCCGTCGACTATGGCTACACCTTC.

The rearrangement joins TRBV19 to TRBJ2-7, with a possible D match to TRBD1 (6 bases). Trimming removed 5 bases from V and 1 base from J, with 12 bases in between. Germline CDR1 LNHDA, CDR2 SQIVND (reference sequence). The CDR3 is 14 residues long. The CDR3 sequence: CASSPRGGSYEQYF. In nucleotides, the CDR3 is TGTGCCAGTAGTCCTCGAGGGGGTTCCTACGAGCAGTACTTC.

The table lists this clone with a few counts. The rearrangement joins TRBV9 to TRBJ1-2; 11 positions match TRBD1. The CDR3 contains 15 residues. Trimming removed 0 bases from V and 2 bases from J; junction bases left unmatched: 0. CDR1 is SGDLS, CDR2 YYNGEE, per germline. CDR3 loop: CASSVGTGGNYGYTF. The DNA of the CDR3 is TGTGCCAGCAGCGTAGGGACAGGGGGCAACTATGGCTACACCTTC.

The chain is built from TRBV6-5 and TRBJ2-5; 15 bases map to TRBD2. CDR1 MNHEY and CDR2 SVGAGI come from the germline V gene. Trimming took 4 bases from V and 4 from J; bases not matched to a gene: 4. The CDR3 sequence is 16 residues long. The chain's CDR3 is CASSSRGLAGGETQYF. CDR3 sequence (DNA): TGTGCCAGCAGTTCCCGGGGACTAGCGGGGGGAGAGACCCAGTACTTC.

As DNA, the CDR3 is TGTGCCAGCAGCCCCGGGGGGGCGCCCCAGCATTTT. This gives the protein CASSPGGAPQHF. The chain combines TRBV3-1 (or the pseudogene TRBV3-2) with TRBJ1-5, with a weak D call TRBD1 (6 bases). The germline V gene encodes CDR1 LGHDT and CDR2 YNNKEL (reference sequence). Trimming stripped 4 bases from V and 9 bases from J, with 10 bases between. The CDR3 extends over 12 amino acids.

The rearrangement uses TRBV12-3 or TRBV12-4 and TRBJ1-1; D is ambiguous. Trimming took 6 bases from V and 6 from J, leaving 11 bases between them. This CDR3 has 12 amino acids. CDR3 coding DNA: TGTGCCAGCAGCTGGAGAGTCGCTGAAGCTTTCTTT. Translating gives CASSWRVAEAFF.

The DNA of the CDR3 is TGTGCCAGCAGCTTAGTTGGGGGGTACGGCTACACCTTC. As protein: CASSLVGGYGYTF. V usage is TRBV7-2 and J usage is TRBJ1-2; possible D gene TRBD1, 5 bases. V lost 1 base and J 8 bases, leaving 11 bases between the germline ends. CDR1 is SGHTA, CDR2 FQGNSA, per germline. The CDR3 spans 13 residues.

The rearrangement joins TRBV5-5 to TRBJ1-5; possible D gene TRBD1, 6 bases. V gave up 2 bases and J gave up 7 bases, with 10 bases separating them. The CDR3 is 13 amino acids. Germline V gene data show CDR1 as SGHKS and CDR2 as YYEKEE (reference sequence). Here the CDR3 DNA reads TGTGCCAGCAGCTTACAGGGTGGCCAGCCCCAGCATTTT. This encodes CASSLQGGQPQHF.

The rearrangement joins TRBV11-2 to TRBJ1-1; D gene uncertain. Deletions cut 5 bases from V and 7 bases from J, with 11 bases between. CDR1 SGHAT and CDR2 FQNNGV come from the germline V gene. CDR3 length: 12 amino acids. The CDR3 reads CASSTVGGEAFF. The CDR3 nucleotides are TGTGCCAGCAGCACCGTGGGAGGTGAAGCTTTCTTT.

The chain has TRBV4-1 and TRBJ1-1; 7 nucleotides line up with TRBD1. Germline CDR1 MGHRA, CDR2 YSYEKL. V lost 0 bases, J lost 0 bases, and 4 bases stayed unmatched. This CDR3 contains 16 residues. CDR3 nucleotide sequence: TGCGCCAGCAGCCAAGACCCGGGACAGTTGAACACTGAAGCTTTCTTT. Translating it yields CASSQDPGQLNTEAFF.

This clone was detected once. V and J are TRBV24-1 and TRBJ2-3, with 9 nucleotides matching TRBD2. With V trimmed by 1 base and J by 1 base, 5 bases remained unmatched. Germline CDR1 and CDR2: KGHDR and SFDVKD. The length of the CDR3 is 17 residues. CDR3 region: CATSDFDRLAGTDTQYF. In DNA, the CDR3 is TGTGCCACCAGTGATTTCGATCGACTAGCGGGCACAGATACGCAGTATTTT.

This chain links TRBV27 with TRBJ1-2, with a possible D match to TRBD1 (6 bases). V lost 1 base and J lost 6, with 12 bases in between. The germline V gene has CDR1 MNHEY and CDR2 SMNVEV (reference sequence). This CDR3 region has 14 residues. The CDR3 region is CASSLFGGADGYTF. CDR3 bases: TGTGCCAGCAGTTTATTCGGGGGGGCCGATGGCTACACCTTC.

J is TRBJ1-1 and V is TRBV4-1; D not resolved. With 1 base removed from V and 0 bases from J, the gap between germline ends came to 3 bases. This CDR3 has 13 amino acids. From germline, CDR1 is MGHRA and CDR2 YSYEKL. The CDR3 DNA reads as TGCGCCAGCAGCCAAGTAGTGAACACTGAAGCTTTCTTT. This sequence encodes CASSQVVNTEAFF.

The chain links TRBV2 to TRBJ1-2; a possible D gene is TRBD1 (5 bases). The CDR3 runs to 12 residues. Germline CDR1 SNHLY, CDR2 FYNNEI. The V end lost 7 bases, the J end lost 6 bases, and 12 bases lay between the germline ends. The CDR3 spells CASKGNFDGYTF. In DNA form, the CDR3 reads TGTGCCAGCAAGGGGAATTTTGATGGCTACACCTTC.

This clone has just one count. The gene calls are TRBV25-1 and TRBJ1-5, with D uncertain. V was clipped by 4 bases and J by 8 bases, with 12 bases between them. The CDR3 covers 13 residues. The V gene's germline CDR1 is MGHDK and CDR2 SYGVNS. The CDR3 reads CASSAGATEPQHF. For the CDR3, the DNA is TGTGCCAGCAGTGCTGGTGCTACTGAGCCCCAGCATTTT.

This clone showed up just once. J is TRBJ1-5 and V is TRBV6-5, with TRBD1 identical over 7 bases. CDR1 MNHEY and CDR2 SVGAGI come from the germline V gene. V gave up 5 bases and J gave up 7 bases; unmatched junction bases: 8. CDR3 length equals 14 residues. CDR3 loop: CASSPGTAGQPQHF. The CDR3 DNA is TGTGCCAGCAGTCCCGGGACAGCCGGCCAGCCCCAGCATTTT.

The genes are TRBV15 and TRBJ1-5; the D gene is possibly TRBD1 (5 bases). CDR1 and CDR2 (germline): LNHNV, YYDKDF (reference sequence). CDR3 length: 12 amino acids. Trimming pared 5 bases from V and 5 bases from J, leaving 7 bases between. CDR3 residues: CATSEGDQPQHF. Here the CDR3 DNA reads TGTGCCACCAGCGAAGGGGATCAGCCCCAGCATTTT.

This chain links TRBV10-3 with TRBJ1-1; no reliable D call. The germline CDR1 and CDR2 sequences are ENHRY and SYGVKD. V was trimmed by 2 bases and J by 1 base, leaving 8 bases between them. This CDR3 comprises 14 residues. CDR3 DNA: TGTGCCATCAGTGAGCCTGGCCGGAACACTGAAGCTTTCTTT. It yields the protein CAISEPGRNTEAFF.

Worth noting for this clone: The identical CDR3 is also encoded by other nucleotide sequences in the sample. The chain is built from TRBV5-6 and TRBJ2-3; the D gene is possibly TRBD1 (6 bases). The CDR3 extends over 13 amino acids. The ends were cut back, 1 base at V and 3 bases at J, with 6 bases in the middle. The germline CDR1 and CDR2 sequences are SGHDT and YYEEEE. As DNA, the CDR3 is TGTGCCAGCAGCTTGAGGGGGACAGATACGCAGTATTTT. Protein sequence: CASSLRGTDTQYF. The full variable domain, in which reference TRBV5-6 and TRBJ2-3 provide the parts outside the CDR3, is DAGVTQSPTHLIKTRGQQVTLRCSPKSGHDTVSWYQQALGQGPQFIFQYYEEEERQRGNFPDRFSGHQFPNYSSELNVNALLLGDSALYLCASSLRGTDTQYFGPGTRLTVL.

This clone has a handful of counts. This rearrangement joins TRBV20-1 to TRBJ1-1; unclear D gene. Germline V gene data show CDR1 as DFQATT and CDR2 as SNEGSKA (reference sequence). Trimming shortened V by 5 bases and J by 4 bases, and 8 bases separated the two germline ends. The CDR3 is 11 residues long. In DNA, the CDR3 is TGCAGTGCTCTCCCCGGCACTGAAGCTTTCTTT. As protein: CSALPGTEAFF.

The CDR3 coding sequence is TGTGCCAGCAGCGTAGGGCTTATGGAGCCCCGAGCCAAAAACATTCAGTACTTC. Its protein is CASSVGLMEPRAKNIQYF. The V and J genes are TRBV9 and TRBJ2-4; no reliable D call. The V gene's germline CDR1 is SGDLS and CDR2 YYNGEE. The CDR3 length is 18 residues. Trimming shortened V by 0 bases and J by 0 bases, and 16 bases separated the two germline ends.

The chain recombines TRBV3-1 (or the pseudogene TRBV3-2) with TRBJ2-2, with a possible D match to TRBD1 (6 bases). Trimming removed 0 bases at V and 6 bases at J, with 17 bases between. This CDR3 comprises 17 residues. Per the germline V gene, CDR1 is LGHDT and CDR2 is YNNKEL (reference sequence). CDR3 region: CASSQDGLGATAGELFF. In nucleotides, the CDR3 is TGTGCCAGCAGCCAAGACGGGCTGGGGGCAACAGCCGGGGAGCTGTTTTTT.

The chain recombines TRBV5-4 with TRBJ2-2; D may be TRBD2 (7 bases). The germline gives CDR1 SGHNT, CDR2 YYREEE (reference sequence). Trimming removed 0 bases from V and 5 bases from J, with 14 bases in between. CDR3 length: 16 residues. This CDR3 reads CASSLDGGAGTGELFF. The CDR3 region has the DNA TGTGCCAGCAGCTTGGATGGGGGGGCCGGGACCGGGGAGCTGTTTTTT. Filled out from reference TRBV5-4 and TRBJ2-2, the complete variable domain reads ETGVTQSPTHLIKTRGQQVTLRCSSQSGHNTVSWYQQALGQGPQFIFQYYREEENGRGNFPPRFSGLQFPNYSSELNVNALELDDSALYLCASSLDGGAGTGELFFGEGSRLTVL.